This TCR beta chain was sequenced during a study of T cell responses to AZD1222 COVID-19 vaccine. Across the study: Researchers grouped second doses given at about 4 or about 12 weeks into one pool.

Germline CDR1 LNHDA, CDR2 SQIVND (reference sequence). Trimming cost V 3 bases and J 5 bases, with 11 bases left between them. The CDR3 extends over 14 amino acids. The assay was immunoSEQ multiplex PCR, and TCRdb's table has in-frame clones only and misses some. Of about 130,000 clones listed, approximately 88% are singletons. Findings of the study overall: Nearly half of spike-specific TCRs reportedly target unmutated variant regions. Donors in the cohort were predominantly white British and more often female, and clonal diversity was possibly underestimated. The repertoires were collected only after the peak T cell response.

To note about this clone: Its antigen is unidentified.

The receptor comes from an adult in good health. The gene calls are TRBV19 and TRBJ2-1; D might be TRBD1 (5 bases). Sequencing used peripheral blood, obtained on day 0 of AZD1222 vaccination. The CDR3 is CASSIARENNEQFF. The DNA for the CDR3 is TGTGCCAGTAGTATTGCCAGGGAAAACAATGAGCAGTTCTTC.